This T cell receptor beta chain was observed in a study of cytomegalovirus exposure and HLA in healthy donors. Study background: Most genotyped donors, over 70% of about 400, had Caucasian-associated genetic ancestry.

With respect to this clone: Its antigen remains unidentified.

Study-level results: Later analysis revealed greater clonal expansion in HLA-associated TCR beta chains than in equally common others.

After removal of 3 bases from V and 7 bases from J, the junction contained 6 bases not matched to a gene. The CDR3 covers 14 residues. Germline V gives CDR1 SGHRS, CDR2 YFSETQ. In the PCR, 60 Vbeta and 13 Jbeta primers were used. Per the original methods: In a later analysis, 75 million to 85 million unique TCR beta chains included roughly 11 million shared by two or more donors. Assay used: immunoSEQ multiplex PCR; TCRdb lists only in-frame clones, some missing. That table gives V, J and clone size, and the DNA gave D and trimming. The sample holds approximately 54,000 clones, about four fifths seen once.

This TCR was recovered from a woman in her late teens or twenties in good health and CMV-seronegative. This chain connects TRBV5-1 to TRBJ2-7; the match to TRBD1 covers 11 bases. Sequences were obtained from PBMCs. The CDR3 sequence: CASSSGQGAREQYF. The CDR3, as DNA: TGCGCCAGCAGCTCCGGACAGGGGGCGAGGGAGCAGTACTTC.